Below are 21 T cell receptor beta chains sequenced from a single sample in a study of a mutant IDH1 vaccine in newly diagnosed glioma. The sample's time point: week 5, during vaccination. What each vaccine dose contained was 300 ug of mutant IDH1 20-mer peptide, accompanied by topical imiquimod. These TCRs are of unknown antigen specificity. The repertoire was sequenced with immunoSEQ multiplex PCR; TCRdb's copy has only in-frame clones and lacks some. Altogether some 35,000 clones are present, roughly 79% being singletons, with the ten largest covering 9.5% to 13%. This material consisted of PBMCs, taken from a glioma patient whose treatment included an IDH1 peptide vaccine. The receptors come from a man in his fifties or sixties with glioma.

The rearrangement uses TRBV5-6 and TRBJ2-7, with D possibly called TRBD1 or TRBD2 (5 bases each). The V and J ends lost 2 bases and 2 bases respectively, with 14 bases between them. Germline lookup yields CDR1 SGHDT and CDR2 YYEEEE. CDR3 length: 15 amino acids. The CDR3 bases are TGTGCCAGCAGCTTACCGGGACCACAAGCCTACGAGCAGTACTTC. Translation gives CASSLPGPQAYEQYF.

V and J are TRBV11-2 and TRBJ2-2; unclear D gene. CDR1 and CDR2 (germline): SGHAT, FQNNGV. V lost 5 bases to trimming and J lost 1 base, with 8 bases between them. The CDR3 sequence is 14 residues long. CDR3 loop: CASSTPRNTGELFF. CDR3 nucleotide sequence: TGTGCCAGCAGCACCCCGAGGAACACCGGGGAGCTGTTTTTT.

The chain's CDR3 is CASSLDSVEQYF. CDR3 nucleotides: TGTGCCAGCAGCTTAGATAGCGTCGAGCAGTACTTC. This chain joins TRBV11-2 and TRBJ2-7, with D possibly matching TRBD2 (5 bases). Germline V CDR1 and CDR2: SGHAT, FQNNGV. Trimming pared 0 bases from V and 6 bases from J, leaving 6 bases between. The CDR3 totals 12 residues.

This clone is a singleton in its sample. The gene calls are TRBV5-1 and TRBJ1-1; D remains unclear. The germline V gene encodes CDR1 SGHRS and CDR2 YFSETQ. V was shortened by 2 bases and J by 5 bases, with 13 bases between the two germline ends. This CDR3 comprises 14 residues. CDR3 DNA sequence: TGCGCCAGCAGCTTAGACAAAGGAGGGACTGAAGCTTTCTTT. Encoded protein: CASSLDKGGTEAFF.

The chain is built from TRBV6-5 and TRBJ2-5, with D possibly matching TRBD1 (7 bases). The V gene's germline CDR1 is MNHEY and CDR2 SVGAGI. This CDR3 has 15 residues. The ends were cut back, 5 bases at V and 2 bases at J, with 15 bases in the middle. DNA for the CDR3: TGTGCCAGCAGTAGGAGACAGGGAGGACAAGAGACCCAGTACTTC. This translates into CASSRRQGGQETQYF.

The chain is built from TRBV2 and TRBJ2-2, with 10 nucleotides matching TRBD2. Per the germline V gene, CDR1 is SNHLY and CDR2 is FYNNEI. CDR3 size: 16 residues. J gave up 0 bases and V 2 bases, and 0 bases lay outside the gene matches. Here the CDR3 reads CASSELAGANTGELFF. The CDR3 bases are TGTGCCAGCAGTGAACTAGCGGGGGCGAACACCGGGGAGCTGTTTTTT.

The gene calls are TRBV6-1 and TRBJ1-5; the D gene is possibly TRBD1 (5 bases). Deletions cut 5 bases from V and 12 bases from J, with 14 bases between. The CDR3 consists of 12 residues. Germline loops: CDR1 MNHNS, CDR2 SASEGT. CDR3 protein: CASSRRVRDQHF. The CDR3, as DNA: TGTGCCAGCAGTCGCAGGGTTCGTGACCAGCATTTT.

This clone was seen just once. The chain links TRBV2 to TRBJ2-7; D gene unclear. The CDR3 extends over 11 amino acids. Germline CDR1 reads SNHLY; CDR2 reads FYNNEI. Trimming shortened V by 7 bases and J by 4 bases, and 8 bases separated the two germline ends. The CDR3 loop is CASTLDYEQYF. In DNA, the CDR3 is TGTGCCAGCACACTGGATTACGAGCAGTACTTC.

The CDR3 DNA is TGTGCCAGCAGCGCCCTTCCCGGAAGGGGAAGGACCTACAATGAGCAGTTCTTC. Translated, it gives CASSALPGRGRTYNEQFF. V gene TRBV9 combines with J gene TRBJ2-1; tentatively, D is TRBD1 (5 bases). The germline gives CDR1 SGDLS, CDR2 YYNGEE. CDR3 length: 18 residues. V dropped 3 bases and J dropped 2 bases, with 21 bases sitting between them.

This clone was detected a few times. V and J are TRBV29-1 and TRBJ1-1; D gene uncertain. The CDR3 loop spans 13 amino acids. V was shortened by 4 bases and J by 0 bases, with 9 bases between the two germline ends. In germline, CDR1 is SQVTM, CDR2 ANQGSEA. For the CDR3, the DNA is TGCAGCGTTGTAGCCAGCCTGAACACTGAAGCTTTCTTT. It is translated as CSVVASLNTEAFF.

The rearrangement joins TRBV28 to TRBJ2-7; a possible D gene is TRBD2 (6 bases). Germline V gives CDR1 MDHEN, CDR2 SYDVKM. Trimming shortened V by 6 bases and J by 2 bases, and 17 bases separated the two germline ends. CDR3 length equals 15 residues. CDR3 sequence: CASRGGTPGPYEQYF. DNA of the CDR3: TGTGCCAGCAGAGGCGGGACTCCCGGGCCCTACGAGCAGTACTTC. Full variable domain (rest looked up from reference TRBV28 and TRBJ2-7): DVKVTQSSRYLVKRTGEKVFLECVQDMDHENMFWYRQDPGLGLRLIYFSYDVKMKEKGDIPEGYSVSREKKERFSLILESASTNQTSMYLCASRGGTPGPYEQYFGPGTRLTVT.

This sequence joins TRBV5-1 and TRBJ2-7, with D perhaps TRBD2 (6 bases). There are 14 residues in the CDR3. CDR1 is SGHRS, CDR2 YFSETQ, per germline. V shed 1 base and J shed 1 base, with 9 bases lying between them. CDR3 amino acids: CASSLRAGSYEQYF. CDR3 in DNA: TGCGCCAGCAGCTTGAGGGCGGGGTCCTACGAGCAGTACTTC.

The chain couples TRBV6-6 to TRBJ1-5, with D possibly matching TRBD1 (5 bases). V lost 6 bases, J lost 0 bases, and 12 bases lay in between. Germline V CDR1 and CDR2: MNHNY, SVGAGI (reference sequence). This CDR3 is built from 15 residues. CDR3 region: CASRTGQYSNQPQHF. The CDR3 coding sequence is TGTGCCAGCAGAACGGGGCAGTATAGCAATCAGCCCCAGCATTTT.

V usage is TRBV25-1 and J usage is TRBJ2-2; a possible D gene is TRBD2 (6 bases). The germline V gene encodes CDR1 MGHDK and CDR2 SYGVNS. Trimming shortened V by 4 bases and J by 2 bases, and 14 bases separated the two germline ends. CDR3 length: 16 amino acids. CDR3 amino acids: CASSGGAGSNTGELFF. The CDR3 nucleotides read TGTGCCAGCAGTGGAGGGGCGGGGAGTAACACCGGGGAGCTGTTTTTT.

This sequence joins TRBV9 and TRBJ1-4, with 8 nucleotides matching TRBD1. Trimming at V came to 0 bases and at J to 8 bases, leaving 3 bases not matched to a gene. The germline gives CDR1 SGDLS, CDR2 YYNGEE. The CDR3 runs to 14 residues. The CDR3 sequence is CASSVGYRGEKLFF. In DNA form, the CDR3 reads TGTGCCAGCAGCGTAGGGTACAGGGGGGAAAAACTGTTTTTT.

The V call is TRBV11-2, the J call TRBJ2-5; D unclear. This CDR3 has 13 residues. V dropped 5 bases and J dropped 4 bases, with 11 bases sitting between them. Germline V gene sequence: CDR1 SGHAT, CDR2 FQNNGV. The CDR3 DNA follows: TGTGCCAGCAGCCTTAGAAGGAGAGAGACCCAGTACTTC. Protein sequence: CASSLRRRETQYF. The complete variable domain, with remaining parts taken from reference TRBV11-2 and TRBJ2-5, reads EAGVAQSPRYKIIEKRQSVAFWCNPISGHATLYWYQQILGQGPKLLIQFQNNGVVDDSQLPKDRFSAERLKGVDSTLKIQPAKLEDSAVYLCASSLRRRETQYFGPGTRLLVL.

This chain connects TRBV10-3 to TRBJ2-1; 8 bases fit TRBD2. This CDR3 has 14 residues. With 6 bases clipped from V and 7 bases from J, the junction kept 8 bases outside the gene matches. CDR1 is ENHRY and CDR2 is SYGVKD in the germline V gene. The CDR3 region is CAISRGGLNNEQFF. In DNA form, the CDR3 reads TGTGCCATCAGCCGGGGGGGGCTTAATAATGAGCAGTTCTTC.

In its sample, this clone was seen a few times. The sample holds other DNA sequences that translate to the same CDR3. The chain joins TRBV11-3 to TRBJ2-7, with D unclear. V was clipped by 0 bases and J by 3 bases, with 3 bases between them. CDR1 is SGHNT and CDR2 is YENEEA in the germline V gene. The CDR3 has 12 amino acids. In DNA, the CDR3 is TGTGCCAGCAGCTTAGACCTCTACGAGCAGTACTTC. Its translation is CASSLDLYEQYF.

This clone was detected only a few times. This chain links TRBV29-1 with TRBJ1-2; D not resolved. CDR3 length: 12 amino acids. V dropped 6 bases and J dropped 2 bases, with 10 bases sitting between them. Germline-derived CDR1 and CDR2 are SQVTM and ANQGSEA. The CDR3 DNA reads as TGCAGCGTAGGAGAAGGGAACTATGGCTACACCTTC. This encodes CSVGEGNYGYTF.

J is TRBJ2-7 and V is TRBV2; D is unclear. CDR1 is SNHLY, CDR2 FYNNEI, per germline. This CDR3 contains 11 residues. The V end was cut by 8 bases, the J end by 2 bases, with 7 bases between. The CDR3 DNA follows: TGTGCCAGCTCCCCAACCTACGAGCAGTACTTC. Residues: CASSPTYEQYF.

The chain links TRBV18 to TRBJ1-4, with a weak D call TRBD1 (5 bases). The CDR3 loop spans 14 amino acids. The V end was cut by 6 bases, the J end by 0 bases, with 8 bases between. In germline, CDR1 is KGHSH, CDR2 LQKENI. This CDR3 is CASSPTATNEKLFF. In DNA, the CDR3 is TGTGCCAGCTCGCCGACAGCAACTAATGAAAAACTGTTTTTT.